The 4 T cell receptor beta chains listed next were all sequenced from one sample in a study of blood T cell repertoires in COVID-19. TCRdb keeps only in-frame clones here, not all; method: immunoSEQ multiplex PCR. Of approximately 27,000 clones in the sample, 85% to 90% were seen once. Sequencing was carried out using peripheral blood. The source is a man in his sixties with acute or convalescent COVID-19.

The chain is built from TRBV5-4 and TRBJ1-5; D not resolved. Germline V gene data show CDR1 as SGHNT and CDR2 as YYREEE (reference sequence). The CDR3 covers 13 residues. V shed 5 bases and J shed 3 bases, with 9 bases lying between them. CDR3 amino acids: CASSSGPNQPQHF. CDR3 sequence (DNA): TGTGCCAGCAGTAGCGGCCCCAATCAGCCCCAGCATTTT.

The chain links TRBV5-1 to TRBJ1-6; D is uncertain. The germline V gene encodes CDR1 SGHRS and CDR2 YFSETQ. The length of the CDR3 is 12 residues. The germline V and J ends were trimmed by 3 bases and 12 bases, with 10 bases remaining between them. The CDR3 is CASSSPGRPLHF. DNA for the CDR3: TGCGCCAGCAGCTCCCCGGGGAGACCCCTCCACTTT.

The V gene is TRBV4-1, the J gene TRBJ1-2; TRBD1 aligns across 8 bases. The CDR3 loop spans 14 amino acids. Per the germline V gene, CDR1 is MGHRA and CDR2 is YSYEKL. V dropped 0 bases and J dropped 8; count of bases not matched to a gene: 5. The CDR3 here is CASSQDRQGAGYTF. DNA of the CDR3: TGCGCCAGCAGCCAAGATCGGCAGGGGGCCGGCTACACCTTC.

The chain employs TRBV25-1 and TRBJ2-5, with 7 bases that match TRBD1. V shed 4 bases and J 5 bases; nucleotides not matched to a gene: 10. The CDR3 is made up of 15 amino acids. Germline assignment: CDR1 MGHDK and CDR2 SYGVNS. The CDR3 region is CASSGSQGFRETQYF. Written as DNA, the CDR3 is TGTGCCAGCAGTGGATCACAGGGGTTTAGGGAGACCCAGTACTTC.